This TCR beta chain was recorded in a study of post-analysis software for immune sequencing data. Across the study: The disease courses spanned relapsing-remitting, secondary progressive and progressive-relapsing forms of multiple sclerosis. Study-wide findings and caveats: Samples prepared in the same batch strongly co-clustered by F measure. Comparison with controls showed significantly lower normalized Chao1 diversity in multiple sclerosis patients.

Unique molecular identifiers were carried by the TCR beta cDNA libraries. Around 500,000 cDNA molecules were obtained per 1 to 10 million input T cells. TCRdb recomputed calls from the PCR reads with MiXCR, one row per CDR3 protein. This repertoire shows more than 500,000 distinct CDR3 sequences, around 31% found once; its top ten account for under 7%. Concerning this clonotype itself: The target antigen is unknown.

Source material: blood. This TCR derives from a girl aged 2 to 17 with multiple sclerosis.

The CDR3: CASSESGGNSPLHF. Here the CDR3 DNA reads TGTGCCAGCAGCGAATCAGGGGGTAATTCACCCCTCCACTTT. The rearrangement uses TRBV7-9 and TRBJ1-6, with 7 bases fitting TRBD1. Trimming took 5 bases from V and 6 from J; bases not matched to a gene: 4. Germline assignment: CDR1 SEHNR and CDR2 FQNEAQ (reference sequence). The length of the CDR3 is 14 residues.